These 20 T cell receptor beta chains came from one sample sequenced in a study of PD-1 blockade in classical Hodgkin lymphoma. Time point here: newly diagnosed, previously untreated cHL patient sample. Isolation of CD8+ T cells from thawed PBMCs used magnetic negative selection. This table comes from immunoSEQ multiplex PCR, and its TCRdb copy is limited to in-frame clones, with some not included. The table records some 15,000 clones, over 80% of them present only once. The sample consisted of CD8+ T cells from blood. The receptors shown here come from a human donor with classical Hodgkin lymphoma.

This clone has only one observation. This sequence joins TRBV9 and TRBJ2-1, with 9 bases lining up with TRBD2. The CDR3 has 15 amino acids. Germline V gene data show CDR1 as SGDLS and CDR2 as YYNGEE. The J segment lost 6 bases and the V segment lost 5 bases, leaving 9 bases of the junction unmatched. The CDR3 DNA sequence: TGTGCCAGCAGTGAATTAGCGGGAGCGGTCAATGAGCAGTTCTTC. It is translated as CASSELAGAVNEQFF.

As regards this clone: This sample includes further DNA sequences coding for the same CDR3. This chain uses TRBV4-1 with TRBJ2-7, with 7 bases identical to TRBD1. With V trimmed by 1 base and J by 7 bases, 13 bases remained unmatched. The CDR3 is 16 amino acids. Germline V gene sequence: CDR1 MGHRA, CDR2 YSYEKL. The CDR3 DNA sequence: TGCGCCAGCAGCCAAGTGGCGGCAGGGGGAAATTATGAGCAGTACGTC. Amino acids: CASSQVAAGGNYEQYV.

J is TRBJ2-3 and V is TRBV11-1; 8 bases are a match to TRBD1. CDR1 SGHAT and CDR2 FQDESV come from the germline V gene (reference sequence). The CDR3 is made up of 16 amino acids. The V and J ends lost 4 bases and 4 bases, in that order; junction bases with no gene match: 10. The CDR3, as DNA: TGTGCCAGCAGCTCATACCGGGACAGGTACCCAGATACGCAGTATTTT. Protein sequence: CASSSYRDRYPDTQYF.

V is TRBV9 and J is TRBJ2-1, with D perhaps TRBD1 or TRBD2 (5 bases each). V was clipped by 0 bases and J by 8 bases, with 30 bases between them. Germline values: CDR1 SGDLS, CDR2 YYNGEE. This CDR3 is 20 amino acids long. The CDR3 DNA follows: TGTGCCAGCAGCGTAGGATCCCCACCTGTTAGCCCCGAGAGGGGCCATGAGCAGTTCTTC. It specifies CASSVGSPPVSPERGHEQFF.

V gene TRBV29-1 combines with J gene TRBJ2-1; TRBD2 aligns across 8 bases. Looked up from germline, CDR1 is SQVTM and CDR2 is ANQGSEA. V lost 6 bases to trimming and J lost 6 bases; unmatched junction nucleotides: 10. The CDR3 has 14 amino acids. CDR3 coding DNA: TGCAGCGTCCCTTCGAGCGGGAGCTTCAATGAGCAGTTCTTC. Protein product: CSVPSSGSFNEQFF.

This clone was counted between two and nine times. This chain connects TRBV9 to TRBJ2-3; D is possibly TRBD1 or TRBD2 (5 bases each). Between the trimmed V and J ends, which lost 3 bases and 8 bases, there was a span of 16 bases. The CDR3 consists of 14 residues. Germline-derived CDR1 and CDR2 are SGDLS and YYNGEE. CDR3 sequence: CASSEGTIVGTQYF. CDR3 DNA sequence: TGTGCCAGCAGCGAGGGGACGATAGTAGGTACGCAGTATTTT.

The CDR3 DNA reads as TGTGCCGACAAGACCTCCGGGACTAGCGGGGCCCGTAGCACAGATACGCAGTATTTT. Translation: CADKTSGTSGARSTDTQYF. The rearrangement joins TRBV27 to TRBJ2-3; 13 bases align to TRBD2. Germline V CDR1 and CDR2: MNHEY, SMNVEV (reference sequence). The CDR3 covers 19 residues. The V and J ends lost 11 bases and 0 bases, in that order; junction bases with no gene match: 17.

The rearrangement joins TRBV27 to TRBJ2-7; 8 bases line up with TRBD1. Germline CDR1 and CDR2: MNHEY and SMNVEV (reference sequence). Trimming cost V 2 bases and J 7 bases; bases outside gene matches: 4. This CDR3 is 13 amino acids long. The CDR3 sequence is CASSLQGAAEQYF. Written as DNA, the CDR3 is TGTGCCAGCAGTTTACAGGGGGCAGCGGAGCAGTACTTC.

DNA of the CDR3: TGTGCCAGCAGCTACACCGGGACAGGGTCCGAGCAGTACGTC. This gives the protein CASSYTGTGSEQYV. The V gene is TRBV28, the J gene TRBJ2-7; 9 bases align to TRBD1. The CDR3 has 14 residues. Germline values: CDR1 MDHEN, CDR2 SYDVKM. The junction had 9 bases not matched to a gene; V was cut back by 6 bases and J by 6 bases.

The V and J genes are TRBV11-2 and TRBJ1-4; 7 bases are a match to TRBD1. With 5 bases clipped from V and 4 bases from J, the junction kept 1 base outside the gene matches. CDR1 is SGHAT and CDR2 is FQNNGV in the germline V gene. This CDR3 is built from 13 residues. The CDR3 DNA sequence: TGTGCCAGCAGCCAGGGGGATAATGAAAAACTGTTTTTT. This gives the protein CASSQGDNEKLFF.

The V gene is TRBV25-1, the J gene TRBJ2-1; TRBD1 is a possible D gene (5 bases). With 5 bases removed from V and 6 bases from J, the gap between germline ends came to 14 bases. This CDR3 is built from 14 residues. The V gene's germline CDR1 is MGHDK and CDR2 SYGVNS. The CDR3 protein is CASSLSGQLNEQFF. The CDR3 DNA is TGTGCCAGCAGTCTCTCAGGGCAACTCAATGAGCAGTTCTTC.

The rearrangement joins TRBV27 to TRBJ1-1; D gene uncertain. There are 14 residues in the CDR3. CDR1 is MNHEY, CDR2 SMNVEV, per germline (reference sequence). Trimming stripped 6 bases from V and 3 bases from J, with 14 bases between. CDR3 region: CASSPVGPDTEAFF. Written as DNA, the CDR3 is TGTGCCAGCAGCCCCGTGGGCCCCGACACTGAAGCTTTCTTT.

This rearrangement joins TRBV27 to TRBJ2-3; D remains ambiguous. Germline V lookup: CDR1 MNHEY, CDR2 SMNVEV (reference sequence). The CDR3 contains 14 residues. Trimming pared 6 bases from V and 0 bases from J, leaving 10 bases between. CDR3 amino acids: CASSAPLSTDTQYF. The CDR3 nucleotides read TGTGCCAGCAGCGCACCACTTAGCACAGATACGCAGTATTTT.

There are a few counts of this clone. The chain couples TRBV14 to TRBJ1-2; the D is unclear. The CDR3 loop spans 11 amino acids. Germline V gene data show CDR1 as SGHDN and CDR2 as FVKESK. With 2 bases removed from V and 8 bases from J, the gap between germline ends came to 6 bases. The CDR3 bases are TGTGCCAGCAGCCAACTCGGGGGCTACACCTTC. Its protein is CASSQLGGYTF.

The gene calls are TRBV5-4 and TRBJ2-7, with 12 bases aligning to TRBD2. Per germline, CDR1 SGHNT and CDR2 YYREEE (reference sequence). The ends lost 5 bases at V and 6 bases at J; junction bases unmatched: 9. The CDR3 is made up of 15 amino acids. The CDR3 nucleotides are TGTGCCAGCAGTTCCGGACTAGCGGGGCGGGGCGAGCAGTACGTC. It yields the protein CASSSGLAGRGEQYV.

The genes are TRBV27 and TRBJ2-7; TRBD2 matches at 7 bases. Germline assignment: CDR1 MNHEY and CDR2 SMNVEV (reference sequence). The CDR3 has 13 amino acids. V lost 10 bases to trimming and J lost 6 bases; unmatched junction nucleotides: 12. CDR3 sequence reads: CATSARGVREQYF. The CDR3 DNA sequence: TGTGCCACCTCGGCCCGGGGGGTACGCGAGCAGTACTTC.

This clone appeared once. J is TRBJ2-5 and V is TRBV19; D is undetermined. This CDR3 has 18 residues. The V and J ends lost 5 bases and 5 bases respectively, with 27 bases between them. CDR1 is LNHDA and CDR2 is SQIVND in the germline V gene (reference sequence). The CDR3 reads CASSRGTVRVPGTETQYF. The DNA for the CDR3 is TGTGCCAGTAGTCGCGGAACGGTAAGGGTACCCGGAACCGAGACCCAGTACTTC.

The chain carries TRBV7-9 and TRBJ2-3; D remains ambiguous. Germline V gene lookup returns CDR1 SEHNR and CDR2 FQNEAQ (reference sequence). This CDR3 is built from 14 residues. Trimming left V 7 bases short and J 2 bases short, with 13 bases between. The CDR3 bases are TGTGCCAGCAACGCTAAGCGACACACAGATACGCAGTATTTT. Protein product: CASNAKRHTDTQYF.

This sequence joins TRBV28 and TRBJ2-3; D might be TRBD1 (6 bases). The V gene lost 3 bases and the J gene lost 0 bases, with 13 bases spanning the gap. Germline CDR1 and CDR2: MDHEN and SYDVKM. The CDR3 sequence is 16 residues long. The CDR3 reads CASSLGAAYSTDTQYF. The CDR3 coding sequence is TGTGCCAGCAGTTTGGGGGCCGCTTATAGCACAGATACGCAGTATTTT. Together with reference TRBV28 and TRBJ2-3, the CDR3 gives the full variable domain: DVKVTQSSRYLVKRTGEKVFLECVQDMDHENMFWYRQDPGLGLRLIYFSYDVKMKEKGDIPEGYSVSREKKERFSLILESASTNQTSMYLCASSLGAAYSTDTQYFGPGTRLTVL.

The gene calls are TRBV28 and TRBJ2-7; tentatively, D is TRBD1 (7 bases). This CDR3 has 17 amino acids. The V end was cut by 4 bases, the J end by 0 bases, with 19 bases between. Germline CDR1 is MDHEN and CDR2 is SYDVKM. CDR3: CASSSFSGGTGSYEQYF. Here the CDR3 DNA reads TGTGCCAGCAGTTCTTTCTCAGGGGGGACGGGCTCCTACGAGCAGTACTTC.